Below, one T cell receptor (beta chain) is given with its context. Trimming left V 1 base short and J 5 bases short, with 11 bases between. This CDR3 is 14 amino acids long. CDR1 and CDR2 (germline): MNHNS, SASEGT. Produced via immunoSEQ multiplex PCR; TCRdb's table is partial and in-frame only. This table holds around 70,000 clones, 85% to 95% found once. The sample originates from a study of T cells after somatic rescue of genetic block. The chain combines TRBV6-1 with TRBJ1-2, with a possible D match to TRBD1 (6 bases). Source material: peripheral blood mononuclear cells (PBMCs). This TCR was sampled from a man aged 40-55 years. CDR3 in DNA: TGTGCCAGCAGTGAAGGGCAGGGGTGGTATGGCTACACCTTC. Translating it yields CASSEGQGWYGYTF.